This record looks at one T cell receptor beta chain sequence and its context. The specificity of this receptor is unknown. This entry belongs to a study of T cells expressing NK-cell markers (dated by TCRdb to about 2020). In terms of the full investigation: Three sorted T-cell subsets (CD3+CD56+NKG2C+, CD3+CD56+NKG2C- and CD3+CD56-NKG2C+) from seven to nine donors had their TCR beta-chain repertoires profiled. Among the eight sequenced donors, only one was HCMV-seronegative, while the other seven were HCMV-seropositive. Randomly selected healthy volunteers, three men and five women, were used as the eight sequenced donors. Sequencing of the libraries produced 2 x 150 bp reads on Illumina HiSeq 2000/2500, MiSeq or NextSeq. General findings and caveats noted by the study authors: For about 6 donors, the dominant CD3+CD56+NKG2C+ clonotypes were among the top 10 CD8+ clonotypes and accounted for about 1.0-8% of CD8+ T cells. Those dominant clonotypes were again the most abundant among CD3+CD56-NKG2C+ cells in a few donors, at about 28.3-65%. It remained unclear whether the expanded NKG2C-expressing T cell clones were specific for HCMV antigens.

From the cysteine up to the phenylalanine, the CDR3 has a length of 12 residues. No DNA sequence was recorded. The instrument given in TCRdb is Illumina HiSeq 2000. 5'RACE template switching, by which a universal primer site and unique molecular identifiers were added, was used to make TCR beta cDNA libraries. Priming for cDNA synthesis came from the TCR beta constant segment, and two successive PCR amplification steps followed. The study's own analysis went as follows. MIGEC handled demultiplexing of the reads and grouping by UMI, while MiTCR was used to assemble and quantify clonotypes. To exclude erroneous sequences, any TCR cDNA sequence not supported by at least two reads was discarded. The tcR package was used for downstream repertoire analysis, and clonotypes were matched across fractions by CDR3 nucleotide sequence plus V segment. Antigen specificity was annotated against VDJdb with VDJmatch, allowing one amino acid substitution in CDR3. TCRdb reprocessed the reads, and each CDR3 protein sequence is entered once, without DNA. The V and J calls come from TCRdb's annotation, not from the publication. The sample's records list about 410,000 distinct CDR3 sequences. The top ten clonotypes cover approximately 12% of the sample.

HCMV-specific IgG was detected in serum with a commercial ELISA kit to determine HCMV serostatus. Ficoll density gradient centrifugation was used to isolate peripheral blood mononuclear cells from blood. The clonotype comes from a woman aged 45 to 65 in good health. Donor details come from another sample of the same person, matched by shared clones. The sequence links TRBV12-3 or TRBV12-4 to TRBJ1-3. Sequencing used blood T cells: a sorted CD56 or NKG2C T cell subset, CD4+ or CD8+ T cells, or bulk PBMC T cells (not recorded which). The CDR3 sequence is CASRNGGNTIYF.